These T cell receptor beta chains were read from a single sample in a study of blood T cells in healthy people across ages. Via MiXCR, TCRdb re-called the 5' RACE reads, giving one row per CDR3 protein. This sample has over a million distinct CDR3 sequences, with 59% found just once. Sequenced: blood. These receptors came from a man aged 18 to 29 in good health. Each CDR3 is given with its conserved first and last residue. A D gene is named only where the DNA matches it firmly. Only part of the rows carry a size: once, few, many, or a class if the clone is expanded.

j_call d_call v_call clone_size cdr3_nt cdr3_aa
TRBJ1-4 . TRBV20-1 . TGCAGTGCTAGATCTAAAGTTGGCGAAAAACTGTTTTTT CSARSKVGEKLFF
TRBJ2-7 TRBD1 TRBV6-5 . TGTGCCAGCAGTTACTCAGGGGGCCGGTACGAGCAGTACTTC CASSYSGGRYEQYF
TRBJ2-5 . TRBV14 once TGTGCCAGCAGCCAAGTCGAGACAGGCCAAGAGACCCAGTACTTC CASSQVETGQETQYF
TRBJ1-2 . TRBV15 . TGTGCCACCAGCAGCCGGCGCGGGGTCGGCTACACCTTC CATSSRRGVGYTF
TRBJ2-1 . TRBV12-3/TRBV12-4 few TGTGCCAGCAGTTTAGGGACAAAGCAGTTCTTC CASSLGTKQFF
TRBJ2-1 . TRBV14 few TGTGCCAGCAGCCCCAAGGGGGACAATGAGCAGTTCTTC CASSPKGDNEQFF
TRBJ2-5 . TRBV29-1 few TGCAGCGCCGAGAGGACTCCCCACAGGGACCAGTACTTC CSAERTPHRDQYF
TRBJ1-1 . TRBV29-1 . TGCAGCGGAGAGTCAGGACCGAACACTGAAGCTTTCTTT CSGESGPNTEAFF
TRBJ2-5 . TRBV7-2 . TGTGCCAGCAGCTTAGTGTTCGGCGGGGTTCCAGAGACCCAGTACTTC CASSLVFGGVPETQYF
TRBJ2-1 . TRBV4-1 . TGCGCCAGCAGCCAGGTCCAGACAATTAGCTCCTACAATGAGCAGTTCTTC CASSQVQTISSYNEQFF
TRBJ1-2 . TRBV28 . TGTGCCAGCACCCCGGGGGGTTTGGGCGGCTACACCTTC CASTPGGLGGYTF
TRBJ2-7 . TRBV20-1 . TGCAGTGCTAGGGTTGTCAATAGGGGCAATGAGCAGTACTTC CSARVVNRGNEQYF
TRBJ2-7 . TRBV29-1 few TGCAGCGTTGAAGACCGGGGAACTTACGTTAACGAGCAGTACTTC CSVEDRGTYVNEQYF
TRBJ2-1 . TRBV12-3/TRBV12-4 . TGTGCCAGCAGTTGGGGGGTCGAAGGTGAGCAGTTCTTC CASSWGVEGEQFF
TRBJ2-5 TRBD1 TRBV20-1 . TGCAGTGCCAGACAGGGGCTTCAAGAGACCCAGTACTTC CSARQGLQETQYF
TRBJ1-6 . TRBV15 few TGTGCCACCAGCAGAGCCCTGGGGTCACCCCTCCACTTT CATSRALGSPLHF
TRBJ2-3 . TRBV20-1 . TGCAGTGCTAGCCAGTCTGGAACAGATACGCAGTATTTT CSASQSGTDTQYF
TRBJ2-7 . TRBV6-5 . TGTGCCAGCAGTTACTCGGGAGGGGGATTATACGAGCAGTACTTC CASSYSGGGLYEQYF
TRBJ2-1 . TRBV20-1 once TGCAGTGTCATAAGTGTGGGTCGTGACAATGAGCAGTTCTTC CSVISVGRDNEQFF
TRBJ1-4 TRBD1 TRBV5-1 . TGCGCCAGCAGCTTACAACCGGGACAGACGGAAAAACTGTTTTTT CASSLQPGQTEKLFF
TRBJ1-1 . TRBV7-9 many TGTGCCAGCAGCTGGGGGAACACTGAAGCTTTCTTT CASSWGNTEAFF
TRBJ2-3 TRBD2 TRBV3-1 . TGTGCCAGCAGCCCCCCCGGCGGGAGAGACATAACCCATACGCAGTATTTT CASSPPGGRDITHTQYF
TRBJ2-1 . TRBV29-1 few TGCAGCGTTGAAGATCCGGCAGGGGCGAATTACAATGAGCAGTTCTTC CSVEDPAGANYNEQFF
TRBJ2-1 . TRBV4-2 few TGTGCCAGCAGCCAAGAACTATTCTACAATGAGCAGTTCTTC CASSQELFYNEQFF
TRBJ2-3 . TRBV12-3/TRBV12-4 few TGTGCCAGCAGTCTACTCCGAGGGGATACGCAGTATTTT CASSLLRGDTQYF
TRBJ2-1 . TRBV11-2 . TGTGCCAGCAGCAACCGGAGGCGGGGGCTCAGCTCCTACAATGAGCAGTTCTTC CASSNRRRGLSSYNEQFF
TRBJ2-1 . TRBV2 . TGTGCCAGCAGGGGGGTGGCGGGGACCTACAATGAGCAGTTCTTC CASRGVAGTYNEQFF
TRBJ2-4 . TRBV5-4 . TGTGCCAGCAGCTTGGAGGGCCTTAACATTCAGTACTTC CASSLEGLNIQYF
TRBJ1-4 . TRBV4-3 . TGCGCCAGCAGCCAAGATCAGGGCCCCTATGAAAAACTGTTTTTT CASSQDQGPYEKLFF
TRBJ1-5 . TRBV6-5 . TGTGCCAGCAGTTACGCGGACAGAGATCAGCCCCAGCATTTT CASSYADRDQPQHF
TRBJ2-3 . TRBV4-2 . TGTGCCAGCAGCCGTACGGTTCCTAGCACAGATACGCAGTATTTT CASSRTVPSTDTQYF
TRBJ1-4 TRBD1 TRBV7-9 . TGTGCCAGCAGCTTAGCTACGGGGACAGACGACGAAAAACTGTTTTTT CASSLATGTDDEKLFF
TRBJ2-5 . TRBV11-2 . TGTGCCAGCAGCTACAGGTGGGAGCAGTACTTC CASSYRWEQYF
TRBJ2-4 . TRBV27 . TGTGCCAGCGGGTTAGCGTTGAATGAGCAGTACTTC CASGLALNEQYF
TRBJ1-1 TRBD1 TRBV7-2 once TGTGCCAGCAGCTTAGCCCGGGACAGCACTGAAGCTTTCTTT CASSLARDSTEAFF
TRBJ2-3 TRBD2 TRBV9 . TGTGCCAGCAGCGCAGGGACTAGCGGGAGAGATACGCAGTATTTT CASSAGTSGRDTQYF